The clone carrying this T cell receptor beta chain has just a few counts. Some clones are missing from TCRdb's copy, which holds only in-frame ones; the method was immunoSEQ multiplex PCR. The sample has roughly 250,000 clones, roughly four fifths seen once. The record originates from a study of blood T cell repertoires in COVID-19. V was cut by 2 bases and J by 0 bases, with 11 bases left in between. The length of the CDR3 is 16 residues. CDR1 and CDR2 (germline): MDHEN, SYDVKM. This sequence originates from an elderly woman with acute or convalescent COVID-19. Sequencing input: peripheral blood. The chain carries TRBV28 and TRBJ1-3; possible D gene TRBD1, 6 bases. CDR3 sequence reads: CASSLMGAISGNTIYF. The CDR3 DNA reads TGTGCCAGCAGTTTAATGGGGGCCATCTCTGGAAACACCATATATTTT.